The 14 T cell receptor beta chains below all came from one sample that was sequenced in a study of T-cell memory formation after mild COVID-19. TCRdb re-called the 5' RACE reads with MiXCR, one entry per CDR3 protein. This table holds around 310,000 distinct CDR3 sequences, 15% to 20% found once. The sample consisted of PBMCs or a T cell subset sorted from them (not recorded which). Receptors originate from a young man who had mild COVID-19 (a few samples of this study predate the infection). Cell type and time point are not known.

The sample holds a few counts of this clonotype. The V gene is TRBV6-5, the J gene TRBJ2-1; D gene ambiguous. This CDR3 region has 13 residues. V lost 6 bases and J lost 3, with 9 bases in between. Germline CDR1 MNHEY, CDR2 SVGAGI. CDR3 amino acids: CASRPTDYNEQFF. For the CDR3, the DNA is TGTGCCAGCAGGCCAACGGACTACAATGAGCAGTTCTTC.

This clonotype appeared a few times. The rearrangement uses TRBV5-1 and TRBJ2-5, with a possible D match to TRBD2 (5 bases). CDR1 is SGHRS and CDR2 is YFSETQ in the germline V gene. Trimming stripped 4 bases from V and 7 bases from J, with 8 bases between. The CDR3 is made up of 11 amino acids. The CDR3 sequence: CASSVEGTQYF. The CDR3 DNA follows: TGCGCCAGCAGCGTAGAGGGGACCCAGTACTTC.

The chain couples TRBV20-1 to TRBJ1-6; 7 positions agree with TRBD1. The CDR3 length is 15 residues. From germline, CDR1 is DFQATT and CDR2 SNEGSKA (reference sequence). The J segment lost 2 bases and the V segment lost 5 bases, leaving 6 bases of the junction unmatched. The CDR3 region is CSAHPTGTYNSPLHF. DNA of the CDR3: TGCAGTGCTCACCCGACAGGGACCTATAATTCACCCCTCCACTTT.

This sequence joins TRBV12-3 or TRBV12-4 and TRBJ1-1, with D tentatively TRBD1 (6 bases). With 6 bases removed from V and 1 base from J, the gap between germline ends came to 12 bases. The CDR3 runs to 14 residues. CDR3 DNA: TGTGCCAGCAGGAGGGGGGGAAAGAACACTGAAGCTTTCTTT. Translation gives CASRRGGKNTEAFF.

The rearrangement uses TRBV20-1 and TRBJ2-1; D may correspond to TRBD1 or TRBD2 (5 bases each). V lost 3 bases to trimming and J lost 2 bases, with 11 bases between them. The CDR3 extends over 14 amino acids. CDR1 DFQATT and CDR2 SNEGSKA come from the germline V gene (reference sequence). In nucleotides, the CDR3 is TGCAGTGCTAGCGGGGCGGGCCCCTACAATGAGCAGTTCTTC. This translates into CSASGAGPYNEQFF.

This clonotype was seen a handful of times. This chain links TRBV7-3 with TRBJ2-3, with TRBD1 as a possible D gene (5 bases). Germline CDR1 reads SGHTA; CDR2 reads FQGTGA. The CDR3 has 14 amino acids. V was pared by 1 base and J by 10 bases, with 15 bases between. CDR3: CASSLRSRVGAQYF. CDR3 nucleotide sequence: TGTGCCAGCAGCTTAAGGTCCAGGGTCGGAGCGCAGTATTTT.

The chain uses TRBV11-2 and TRBJ2-3; possibly TRBD1 for D (5 bases). Trimming cost V 5 bases and J 5 bases, with 14 bases left between them. CDR3 size: 14 residues. The germline gives CDR1 SGHAT, CDR2 FQNNGV. The CDR3 is CASSLNPRGDTQYF. CDR3 DNA: TGTGCCAGCAGCCTCAATCCAAGGGGAGATACGCAGTATTTT.

The V and J genes are TRBV28 and TRBJ2-7; no reliable D call. Germline CDR1 is MDHEN and CDR2 is SYDVKM. Deletions cut 5 bases from V and 3 bases from J, with 14 bases between. The CDR3 spans 14 residues. CDR3 bases: TGTGCCAGCAGTGCCGGTGACGGAAACTACGAGCAGTACGTC. Residues: CASSAGDGNYEQYV.

The V gene is TRBV7-9, the J gene TRBJ2-1; 10 positions match TRBD2. The CDR3 consists of 15 residues. Germline-derived CDR1 and CDR2 are SEHNR and FQNEAQ (reference sequence). J lost 5 bases, V lost 7 bases, and 8 bases had no gene match. CDR3 residues: CASTPPLAGNNEQFF. CDR3 nucleotides: TGTGCCAGCACCCCCCCACTAGCGGGAAACAATGAGCAGTTCTTC. The whole variable domain, remainder taken from reference TRBV7-9 and TRBJ2-1, is DTGVSQNPRHKITKRGQNVTFRCDPISEHNRLYWYRQTLGQGPEFLTYFQNEAQLEKSRLLSDRFSAERPKGSFSTLEIQRTEQGDSAMYLCASTPPLAGNNEQFFGPGTRLTVL.

This clonotype occurred a few times. The chain employs TRBV7-6 and TRBJ1-1; 10 positions agree with TRBD1. CDR1 is SGHVS, CDR2 FNYEAQ, per germline. The CDR3 contains 15 residues. Trimming took 5 bases from V and 5 from J; bases not matched to a gene: 8. The CDR3 DNA sequence: TGTGCCAGCAGCAGGGACAGGGGAATGGAGACTGAAGCTTTCTTT. It encodes CASSRDRGMETEAFF.

This CDR3 is CASSVGLLTGELFF. The CDR3 bases are TGTGCCAGCAGCGTGGGACTTCTTACCGGGGAGCTGTTTTTT. This chain links TRBV5-4 with TRBJ2-2; a weak D match, TRBD2 (6 bases). This CDR3 has 14 residues. V lost 4 bases, J lost 5 bases, and 12 bases lay in between. Per the germline V gene, CDR1 is SGHNT and CDR2 is YYREEE (reference sequence).

This clonotype has more than one count but fewer than ten. The V and J genes are TRBV7-2 and TRBJ2-6; D possibly corresponds to TRBD1 (6 bases). V lost 5 bases and J lost 0, with 20 bases in between. CDR1 and CDR2 (germline): SGHTA, FQGNSA. The CDR3 is 19 amino acids. As DNA, the CDR3 is TGTGCCAGCAGCCTAGTTGGACAGCTTCCTAACTCTGGGGCCAACGTCCTGACTTTC. This sequence encodes CASSLVGQLPNSGANVLTF.

This clonotype was seen ten or more times. V gene TRBV4-3 combines with J gene TRBJ2-3; tentatively, D is TRBD1 (6 bases). The germline V gene has CDR1 LGHNA and CDR2 YSLEER. Deletions cut 1 base from V and 2 bases from J, with 13 bases between. The CDR3 consists of 16 residues. The CDR3 here is CASSQGANRVTDTQYF. The CDR3 nucleotides read TGCGCCAGCAGCCAAGGGGCAAACAGGGTCACAGATACGCAGTATTTT.

The chain joins TRBV19 to TRBJ2-6, with a weak D call TRBD1 (6 bases). There are 16 residues in the CDR3. V shed 3 bases and J shed 3 bases, with 12 bases lying between them. Germline V gene data show CDR1 as LNHDA and CDR2 as SQIVND (reference sequence). CDR3 in DNA: TGTGCCAGTAGTATCCCACAGGGAAATGGGGCCAACGTCCTGACTTTC. Its protein is CASSIPQGNGANVLTF.